The 9 T cell receptor beta chains below all came from one sample that was sequenced in a study of identical twins. TCRdb re-called the 5' RACE reads with MiXCR, one entry per CDR3 protein. The sample shows fewer than 900,000 distinct CDR3 sequences, around 21% of them seen only once. These data were also filed under a second study, of T cells expressing NK-cell markers.

Specimen: PBMCs. The receptor set was obtained from a woman aged 18-29 years in good health.

This clonotype was picked up a small number of times. J is TRBJ2-5 and V is TRBV29-1, with 10 bases matching TRBD2. The germline gives CDR1 SQVTM, CDR2 ANQGSEA. V was clipped by 3 bases and J by 5 bases; unmatched bases: 3. The CDR3 has 13 amino acids. The CDR3, as DNA: TGCAGCGTTGATACTAGCGGGACTGAGACCCAGTACTTC. It encodes CSVDTSGTETQYF.

This chain links TRBV27 with TRBJ2-7; D is ambiguous. The CDR3 runs 16 residues. Trimming cost V 3 bases and J 0 bases, with 15 bases left between them. Germline lookup yields CDR1 MNHEY and CDR2 SMNVEV (reference sequence). CDR3 DNA sequence: TGTGCCAGCAGTTTCAGGTCCTTAGCTAGCTCCTACGAGCAGTACTTC. The encoded protein is CASSFRSLASSYEQYF.

The chain employs TRBV24-1 and TRBJ2-3; tentative D call: TRBD2 (6 bases). This CDR3 has 13 amino acids. CDR1 and CDR2 from the germline V gene are KGHDR and SFDVKD. V was trimmed by 5 bases and J by 3 bases, leaving 8 bases between them. The CDR3 protein is CATSGRETDTQYF. The DNA for the CDR3 is TGTGCCACCAGTGGACGGGAGACAGATACGCAGTATTTT.

The rearrangement links TRBV7-9 to TRBJ2-1; a possible D gene is TRBD1 (6 bases). Germline assignment: CDR1 SEHNR and CDR2 FQNEAQ (reference sequence). The CDR3 has 13 amino acids. With 3 bases removed from V and 8 bases from J, the gap between germline ends came to 11 bases. CDR3 protein: CASSLGAVYEQFF. The CDR3 nucleotides are TGTGCCAGCAGCTTGGGGGCCGTATATGAGCAGTTCTTC.

This clonotype was observed a few times. The chain combines TRBV4-1 with TRBJ2-7, with unresolved D. From germline, CDR1 is MGHRA and CDR2 YSYEKL. Trimming removed 0 bases at V and 3 bases at J, with 6 bases between. The CDR3 has 13 residues. CDR3 amino acids: CASSQDMDYEQYF. In DNA, the CDR3 is TGCGCCAGCAGCCAAGATATGGACTACGAGCAGTACTTC.

The genes are TRBV27 and TRBJ2-1, with 7 nucleotides matching TRBD2. After removal of 0 bases from V and 3 bases from J, the junction contained 17 bases not matched to a gene. This CDR3 is built from 20 residues. CDR1 is MNHEY, CDR2 SMNVEV, per germline (reference sequence). The CDR3: CASSLSVWGGWQSNYNEQFF. The CDR3 nucleotides read TGTGCCAGCAGTTTATCTGTGTGGGGGGGGTGGCAGAGTAACTACAATGAGCAGTTCTTC.

In this sample, this clonotype turned up a few times. This rearrangement joins TRBV5-1 to TRBJ2-3; 13 bases fit TRBD2. The germline V gene has CDR1 SGHRS and CDR2 YFSETQ. The CDR3 covers 18 residues. The junction had 8 bases not matched to a gene; V was cut back by 4 bases and J by 0 bases. This CDR3 reads CASSRTSGSDVSTDTQYF. The CDR3 nucleotides are TGCGCCAGCAGCCGGACTAGCGGGAGTGACGTCAGCACAGATACGCAGTATTTT.

This clonotype was recorded a few times. This chain links TRBV29-1 with TRBJ2-1; 12 bases map to TRBD2. Germline V gene sequence: CDR1 SQVTM, CDR2 ANQGSEA. J was trimmed by 3 bases and V by 4 bases; bases with no gene match: 7. CDR3 size: 16 residues. CDR3 sequence (DNA): TGCAGCGTTGGGGGAGGGACTAGCGGGTTCTACAATGAGCAGTTCTTC. Translating gives CSVGGGTSGFYNEQFF.

In its sample, this clonotype was seen a few times. The chain recombines TRBV3-1 with TRBJ2-1; 10 positions agree with TRBD2. Germline assignment: CDR1 LGHDT and CDR2 YNNKEL (reference sequence). The ends lost 7 bases at V and 9 bases at J; junction bases unmatched: 18. The CDR3 loop spans 17 amino acids. Here the CDR3 reads CASTKEVAGGPGSEQFF. CDR3 coding DNA: TGTGCCAGCACCAAAGAGGTAGCGGGGGGACCTGGTAGTGAGCAGTTCTTC.